This T cell receptor (beta chain) was observed in a study of blood T cell repertoires in COVID-19. For the study at large: COVID-19 samples collected from the United States, Italy and Spain covered acute and convalescent phases. PBMCs, B-cell-depleted T cells, or T cells provided the cDNA or gDNA that made up the material.

Per the original methods: Amplified reference gene primers provided the basis for estimating nucleated cell counts. Using immunoSEQ multiplex PCR, the repertoire was profiled, and TCRdb retains in-frame clones only, with some absent. The DNA gave D and trimming, while V, J and clone size come from that table. The table lists 72,000 or so clones, about nine tenths of them singletons. V dropped 4 bases and J dropped 5 bases, with 13 bases sitting between them. Germline lookup yields CDR1 SGHNT and CDR2 YYREEE (reference sequence). The CDR3 consists of 13 residues. Sequencing was performed on peripheral blood. The origin of this receptor is a man aged 60 to 69 with acute or convalescent COVID-19. The genes are TRBV5-4 and TRBJ2-7; weak D call: TRBD2 (5 bases). CDR3 bases: TGTGCCAGCAGCCCCGGGATCCGCGACGAGCAGTACTTC. Encoded protein: CASSPGIRDEQYF.